A single sample is the source of the 27 T cell receptor beta chains below, sequenced in a study of post-analysis software for immune sequencing data. Prepared TCR beta cDNA libraries contained unique molecular identifiers. TCRdb re-called the PCR reads with MiXCR, one entry per CDR3 protein. Of approximately 570,000 distinct CDR3 sequences in the sample, roughly 40% were seen once. These receptors have no identified antigens. Findings and caveats of the study: About 5 TRBV segments (TRBV5-6, TRBV5-1 and TRBV20-1 among them) occurred more frequently in patients than in controls.

The sample consisted of blood. The receptor source for this set is a girl between 10 and 17 years old with multiple sclerosis.

The rearrangement links TRBV5-6 to TRBJ2-5; the D is unclear. Trimming took 4 bases from V and 4 from J, leaving 11 bases between them. This CDR3 region has 13 residues. CDR1 and CDR2 from the germline V gene are SGHDT and YYEEEE. The chain's CDR3 is CASSPGMRETQYF. The CDR3 nucleotides are TGTGCCAGCAGCCCCGGAATGAGAGAGACCCAGTACTTC. Filled out from reference TRBV5-6 and TRBJ2-5, the complete variable domain reads DAGVTQSPTHLIKTRGQQVTLRCSPKSGHDTVSWYQQALGQGPQFIFQYYEEEERQRGNFPDRFSGHQFPNYSSELNVNALLLGDSALYLCASSPGMRETQYFGPGTRLLVL.

This rearrangement joins TRBV4-1 to TRBJ2-5; D is unclear. The V end was cut by 1 base, the J end by 5 bases, with 8 bases between. Germline assignment: CDR1 MGHRA and CDR2 YSYEKL. The CDR3 covers 13 residues. For the CDR3, the DNA is TGCGCCAGCAGCCAAGTAGGTCTGGAGACCCAGTACTTC. The encoded protein is CASSQVGLETQYF.

The V call is TRBV18, the J call TRBJ2-1; D possibly matches TRBD1 or TRBD2 (5 bases each). The CDR3 has 15 residues. V lost 6 bases, J lost 4 bases, and 16 bases lay in between. CDR1 KGHSH and CDR2 LQKENI come from the germline V gene. The CDR3 region has the DNA TGTGCCAGCTCCCGTCCCGGGGCGTCTTACAATGAGCAGTTCTTC. It encodes CASSRPGASYNEQFF.

This clonotype was observed a single time. This chain links TRBV6-6 with TRBJ2-5; possible D gene TRBD2, 6 bases. The J call may be wrong; the DNA end is better matched by TRBJ2-7. Germline V CDR1 and CDR2: MNHNY, SVGAGI (reference sequence). The CDR3 is 12 amino acids. The CDR3 region has the DNA TGTGCCAGCAGTTCGGAGGGGAGCGAGCAGTACTTC. This codes for CASSSEGSEQYF.

The chain combines TRBV6-5 with TRBJ2-3, with 7 bases identical to TRBD2. This CDR3 comprises 15 residues. Germline V gene sequence: CDR1 MNHEY, CDR2 SVGAGI. After removal of 8 bases from V and 2 bases from J, the junction contained 10 bases not matched to a gene. The CDR3 nucleotides read TGTGCCAGCCAGCGGGACCCCGCGAACACAGATACGCAGTATTTT. It translates to CASQRDPANTDTQYF.

This clonotype was recorded once. The chain is built from TRBV4-1 and TRBJ1-3; D is unresolved. Trimming left V 0 bases short and J 0 bases short, with 6 bases between. The germline V gene has CDR1 MGHRA and CDR2 YSYEKL. The CDR3 has 15 residues. The CDR3 protein is CASSQEQRSGNTIYF. The DNA for the CDR3 is TGCGCCAGCAGCCAAGAACAGCGCTCTGGAAACACCATATATTTT.

The chain has TRBV7-9 and TRBJ2-4; 7 nucleotides line up with TRBD1. Germline V gene sequence: CDR1 SEHNR, CDR2 FQNEAQ (reference sequence). The V gene end was trimmed by 6 bases and the J gene end by 0 bases; junction bases not matched to a gene: 8. The CDR3 contains 16 residues. In DNA form, the CDR3 reads TGTGCCAGCAGTCACCAGACAGGGCTAGCCAAAAACATTCAGTACTTC. It codes for CASSHQTGLAKNIQYF.

The genes are TRBV12-3 or TRBV12-4 and TRBJ1-2, with a tentative D call TRBD1 (5 bases). Between the trimmed V and J ends, which lost 6 bases and 6 bases, there was a span of 14 bases. There are 13 residues in the CDR3. CDR3 nucleotides: TGTGCCAGCAGGCAATTCGGGGGTAATGGCTACACCTTC. This encodes CASRQFGGNGYTF.

This chain connects TRBV27 to TRBJ2-1, with 13 bases lining up with TRBD2. The J segment lost 3 bases and the V segment lost 5 bases, leaving 4 bases of the junction unmatched. The CDR3 consists of 16 residues. CDR1 and CDR2 from the germline V gene are MNHEY and SMNVEV (reference sequence). As DNA, the CDR3 is TGTGCCAGCAGTCCATGGACTAGCGGGAGCTACAATGAGCAGTTCTTC. Amino acid sequence: CASSPWTSGSYNEQFF.

The genes are TRBV12-3 or TRBV12-4 and TRBJ2-5; D may be TRBD1 or TRBD2 (5 bases each). V lost 3 bases to trimming and J lost 5 bases, with 16 bases between them. This CDR3 is built from 15 residues. For the CDR3, the DNA is TGTGCCAGCAGTTTGGGGGACGGCGCCGGCGAGACCCAGTACTTC. This translates into CASSLGDGAGETQYF.

The rearrangement joins TRBV9 to TRBJ1-1; D is possibly TRBD1 (5 bases). Trimming cost V 3 bases and J 1 base, with 13 bases left between them. The CDR3 length is 15 residues. CDR1 and CDR2 from the germline V gene are SGDLS and YYNGEE. The chain's CDR3 is CASSASPTANTEAFF. CDR3 bases: TGTGCCAGCAGCGCTTCCCCGACAGCGAACACTGAAGCTTTCTTT.

The J gene is TRBJ2-4, the V gene TRBV7-9; possibly TRBD2 for D (6 bases). The tail of the sequence fits TRBJ2-5 better, so the J call may be wrong. The CDR3 extends over 14 amino acids. CDR1 is SEHNR, CDR2 FQNEAQ, per germline (reference sequence). The DNA for the CDR3 is TGTGCCAGCAGCTTTGGAGGGCCCAGGGAGACCCAGTACTTC. It codes for CASSFGGPRETQYF.

The rearrangement joins TRBV12-3 or TRBV12-4 to TRBJ2-3, with 7 bases identical to TRBD2. Trimming took 6 bases from V and 8 from J; bases not matched to a gene: 8. The CDR3 totals 13 residues. The CDR3 nucleotides are TGTGCCAGCAGCCCCGGGGAGGGTACTACGCAGTATTTT. It is translated as CASSPGEGTTQYF.

The V gene is TRBV12-3 or TRBV12-4, the J gene TRBJ2-5, with TRBD1 matching 7 bases. CDR3 length: 14 residues. Unmatched junction bases numbered 7, after V lost 5 bases and J lost 4 bases. The CDR3 sequence is CASSDRQGRETQYF. The CDR3 nucleotides are TGTGCCAGCAGTGATCGACAGGGTAGAGAGACCCAGTACTTC.

This chain connects TRBV7-4 to TRBJ2-7; D may correspond to TRBD1 or TRBD2 (5 bases each). The CDR3 covers 15 residues. Germline CDR1 is SGHVT and CDR2 is SQSDAQ. Trimming took 4 bases from V and 2 from J, leaving 15 bases between them. This chain's CDR3 is CASSWGSGETYEQYF. In nucleotides, the CDR3 is TGTGCCAGCAGCTGGGGGAGTGGGGAGACCTACGAGCAGTACTTC.

The chain couples TRBV20-1 to TRBJ2-7; maybe TRBD2 (6 bases). The CDR3 has 13 residues. Looked up from germline, CDR1 is DFQATT and CDR2 is SNEGSKA (reference sequence). The V end lost 6 bases, the J end lost 3 bases, and 15 bases lay between the germline ends. DNA of the CDR3: TGCAGTGCCTCGGGGGACTCTCACTACGAGCAGTACTTC. It encodes CSASGDSHYEQYF.

The CDR3 region is CASSFGTSGDTQYF. CDR3 coding DNA: TGCGCCAGCAGCTTCGGGACTAGCGGGGATACGCAGTATTTT. The chain joins TRBV5-1 to TRBJ2-3; TRBD2 agrees at 12 bases. Germline V gene lookup returns CDR1 SGHRS and CDR2 YFSETQ. Unmatched junction bases numbered 1, after V lost 2 bases and J lost 6 bases. This CDR3 comprises 14 residues.

The sample holds a few counts of this clonotype. This rearrangement joins TRBV29-1 to TRBJ1-2; tentative D call: TRBD1 (5 bases). The CDR3 runs 11 residues. Per germline, CDR1 SQVTM and CDR2 ANQGSEA. The CDR3 reads CLGQEAYGYTF. The CDR3 bases are TGCCTGGGGCAGGAAGCCTATGGCTACACCTTC.

The V call is TRBV4-2, the J call TRBJ2-4; D may be TRBD1 (5 bases). There are 15 residues in the CDR3. Between the trimmed V and J ends, which lost 0 bases and 4 bases, there was a span of 10 bases. Germline V gives CDR1 LGHNA, CDR2 YNFKEQ. This CDR3 reads CASSQDRTTKNIQYF. CDR3 sequence (DNA): TGTGCCAGCAGCCAAGATCGGACAACGAAAAACATTCAGTACTTC.

The chain joins TRBV5-1 to TRBJ2-3; D is undetermined. V shed 4 bases and J shed 3 bases, with 12 bases lying between them. Germline CDR1 and CDR2: SGHRS and YFSETQ. The CDR3 has 14 residues. The CDR3: CASSPRGATDTQYF. Here the CDR3 DNA reads TGCGCCAGCAGCCCCCGCGGCGCAACAGATACGCAGTATTTT.

The chain combines TRBV9 with TRBJ1-2, with 10 nucleotides matching TRBD1. Trimming at V came to 4 bases and at J to 9 bases, leaving 9 bases not matched to a gene. Germline assignment: CDR1 SGDLS and CDR2 YYNGEE. The CDR3 sequence is 14 residues long. In DNA form, the CDR3 reads TGTGCCAGCAGCCCCTGGGACAGGGGAAGTAGCTACACCTTC. This translates into CASSPWDRGSSYTF.

This clonotype was counted between two and nine times. This rearrangement joins TRBV6-5 to TRBJ2-1; D tentatively fits TRBD1 or TRBD2 (5 bases each). Trimming stripped 6 bases from V and 10 bases from J, with 16 bases between. CDR1 is MNHEY and CDR2 is SVGAGI in the germline V gene. The CDR3 spans 13 residues. The CDR3 is CASRGRTVWEQFF. In nucleotides, the CDR3 is TGTGCCAGCAGGGGACGGACGGTATGGGAGCAGTTCTTC.

This clonotype turned up a few times. The J gene is TRBJ2-1, the V gene TRBV10-1; D remains unclear. The CDR3 totals 14 residues. Per the germline V gene, CDR1 is WNHNN and CDR2 is SYGVQD (reference sequence). Trimming stripped 6 bases from V and 0 bases from J, with 9 bases between. The CDR3 protein is CASSDLFSYNEQFF. CDR3 nucleotides: TGCGCCAGCAGCGACCTGTTCTCCTACAATGAGCAGTTCTTC.

This clonotype was detected a few times. The rearrangement joins TRBV12-3 or TRBV12-4 to TRBJ2-6; possibly TRBD1 or TRBD2 for D (5 bases each). Trimming removed 6 bases from V and 7 bases from J, with 13 bases in between. This CDR3 contains 14 residues. DNA for the CDR3: TGTGCCAGCAGGACGACGGGACGAGCCAACGTCCTGACTTTC. Translation: CASRTTGRANVLTF.

In its sample, this clonotype was seen a few times. The chain uses TRBV10-3 and TRBJ2-1; the match to TRBD2 covers 8 bases. This CDR3 is 18 amino acids long. V shed 3 bases and J 6 bases; nucleotides not matched to a gene: 16. Germline V gene lookup returns CDR1 ENHRY and CDR2 SYGVKD. CDR3 DNA sequence: TGTGCCATCAGTGAAAACCATTCGGGGCGGGAGGCAAGCAATGAGCAGTTCTTC. It translates to CAISENHSGREASNEQFF.

J is TRBJ2-3 and V is TRBV5-6; unclear D gene. This CDR3 region has 12 residues. The germline V gene encodes CDR1 SGHDT and CDR2 YYEEEE. Trimming removed 0 bases at V and 10 bases at J, with 9 bases between. CDR3 nucleotide sequence: TGTGCCAGCAGCTTGGTAGGCGATGCGCAGTATTTT. Protein product: CASSLVGDAQYF.

The CDR3 DNA reads as TGTGCCAGCAGACCGACAAGGAATGGCACAGATACGCAGTATTTT. Amino acids: CASRPTRNGTDTQYF. V gene TRBV12-3 or TRBV12-4 combines with J gene TRBJ2-3; D unresolved. This CDR3 region has 15 residues. The V and J ends lost 6 bases and 1 base respectively, with 14 bases between them.